A selection of T cell receptor beta chains follows, all from one sample in a study of early T cells in non-severe SARS-CoV-2 infection. MiXCR, applied by TCRdb to the 5' RACE reads, yields one record per CDR3 protein. The top ten clones hold approximately 3.6% of a sample with 69,000 or so distinct CDR3 sequences, about 4.9% of them seen once. The sample consisted of whole blood, taken at baseline. Receptors originate from an adult who was a healthcare worker with PCR-confirmed SARS-CoV-2 infection or an uninfected control (not recorded which). The donor label of this sample is uncertain. Both conserved end residues are part of each CDR3. A D gene is named only where the DNA matches it firmly. Clone size appears in some rows only: once, few, many, or a class for an expanded clone.

d_call,j_call,v_call,clone_size,cdr3_nt,cdr3_aa
NA,TRBJ2-3,TRBV10-3,many,TGTGCCATGACAGGACAGAGCACAGATACGCAGTATTTT,CAMTGQSTDTQYF
TRBD1,TRBJ2-7,TRBV30,many,TGTGCCTGGACTGACAGGGAAAGCCAGCAGTACTTC,CAWTDRESQQYF
TRBD1,TRBJ1-4,TRBV7-2,few,TGTGCCAGCAGCGAAACCGGGACAGGACAGGAAAAACTGTTTTTT,CASSETGTGQEKLFF
TRBD2,TRBJ2-7,TRBV7-8,many,TGTGCCAGCAGCTTTCCCTCGGGGAGGTTTAGCGGGGCTAATTACGAGCAGTACTTC,CASSFPSGRFSGANYEQYF
TRBD1,TRBJ2-7,TRBV12-3/TRBV12-4,few,TGTGCCAGTCGCGTAGGGACAGTCTACGAGCAGTACTTC,CASRVGTVYEQYF
TRBD1,TRBJ2-2,TRBV19,NA,TGTGCCGGCCGGGCAGGACAGGGAAACACCGGGGAGCTGTTTTTT,CAGRAGQGNTGELFF
NA,TRBJ2-3,TRBV20-1,many,TGCAGTGCTAGAACAGGGCCGGGAGATACGCAGTATTTT,CSARTGPGDTQYF
TRBD2,TRBJ2-7,TRBV7-9,NA,TGTGCCAGCAGGGGGACTAGCGGGGGATACGAGCAGTACTTC,CASRGTSGGYEQYF
TRBD1,TRBJ2-3,TRBV6-2/TRBV6-3,many,TGTGCCAGCAGTGTCTACCTGAGACAGGGAGCGCATTTT,CASSVYLRQGAHF
NA,TRBJ1-3,TRBV7-2,NA,TGTGCCAGCAGCTTAGTGTCCGGTCGGGGATCTGGAAACACCATATATTTT,CASSLVSGRGSGNTIYF
NA,TRBJ1-2,TRBV9,few,TGTGCCAGCAGCGTAGGGGGAGCCCGACAACTAGCTAACTATGGCTACACCTTC,CASSVGGARQLANYGYTF
NA,TRBJ1-2,TRBV6-4,NA,TGTGCCAGCAGCTTTGCCTCAGGGGCCTATGGCTACACCTTC,CASSFASGAYGYTF
NA,TRBJ2-1,TRBV4-3,many,TGCGCCAGCAGCCAAGCGGAGGGATTGGGTGAGCAGTTCTTC,CASSQAEGLGEQFF
TRBD2,TRBJ2-5,TRBV6-2/TRBV6-3,few,TGTGCCAGCAACTATGGGACTAGCGGGGGTTACCAAGAGACCCAGTACTTC,CASNYGTSGGYQETQYF
NA,TRBJ1-6,TRBV27,many,TGTGCCAGCAGTTTATTGGGGGATAGGTCCTATAATTCACCCCTCCACTTT,CASSLLGDRSYNSPLHF
NA,TRBJ2-5,TRBV6-6,few,TGTGCCAGCAGTTACCCCGACGGGGCCCAGTACTTC,CASSYPDGAQYF
NA,TRBJ1-3,TRBV18,NA,TGTGCCAGCTCACCATTTATCGGTTCCTCTGGAAACACCATATATTTT,CASSPFIGSSGNTIYF
TRBD1,TRBJ2-2,TRBV29-1,NA,TGCAGCGTTCCAGGGGGTTGGAACACCGGGGAGCTGTTTTTT,CSVPGGWNTGELFF
NA,TRBJ1-6,TRBV4-3,many,TGCGCCAGCAGCCCGGTAGTTAGAGCAGCTAATTCACCCCTCCACTTT,CASSPVVRAANSPLHF
NA,TRBJ1-3,TRBV6-5,few,TGTGCCAGCAGCTTACAGTTCTCCGGAAACACCATATATTTT,CASSLQFSGNTIYF
TRBD1,TRBJ2-2,TRBV6-5,NA,TGTGCCAGCAGTTTAGGGACAGGGGTTGCCGGGGAGCTGTTTTTT,CASSLGTGVAGELFF
NA,TRBJ1-5,TRBV18,few,TGTGCCAGCTCACCCGGGACACGGAGAAGTTCGAATCAGCCCCAGCATTTT,CASSPGTRRSSNQPQHF
TRBD1,TRBJ1-5,TRBV28,few,TGTGCCAGCAGTCGACAGGGAGGGATGGGTCAGCCCCAGCATTTT,CASSRQGGMGQPQHF
TRBD1,TRBJ1-1,TRBV4-3,many,TGCGCCAGCAGCCCTACTACGACAGGGATGTCTGAAGCTTTCTTT,CASSPTTTGMSEAFF
NA,TRBJ1-4,TRBV7-6,few,TGTGCCAGCAGCGTTGGGGGGTATGAAAAACTGTTTTTT,CASSVGGYEKLFF
TRBD1,TRBJ1-5,TRBV28,many,TGTGCCAGCAGCCCGGACAGGGTACGTCAGCCCCAGCATTTT,CASSPDRVRQPQHF
NA,TRBJ2-6,TRBV6-6,many,TGTGCCAGCATACCTCCGGACAGTCCCTCTGGGGCCAACGTCCTGACTTTC,CASIPPDSPSGANVLTF
NA,TRBJ1-1,TRBV12-3/TRBV12-4,many,TGTGCCAGCAGTTTATCCCAGGGAGCTGAAGCTTTCTTT,CASSLSQGAEAFF
TRBD2,TRBJ2-2,TRBV11-2,NA,TGTGCCAGCAGCCCCCACCGGGGGGGGACGAACACCGGGGAGCTGTTTTTT,CASSPHRGGTNTGELFF
NA,TRBJ2-1,TRBV13,NA,TGTGCCAGCAGCTCGGGGGCTGGATGGGTGGATGAGCAGTTCTTC,CASSSGAGWVDEQFF
NA,TRBJ1-6,TRBV4-3,many,TGCGCCAGCAGCCAAGATGTGGGATATAATTCACCCCTCCACTTT,CASSQDVGYNSPLHF
NA,TRBJ1-3,TRBV12-3/TRBV12-4,many,TGTGCCAGCAGTTTAGCCCTGGCCGGGAACACCATATATTTT,CASSLALAGNTIYF
NA,TRBJ1-1,TRBV11-2,few,TGTGCCAGCAGCAGACCGGGCTCCCAATCGAACACTGAAGCTTTCTTT,CASSRPGSQSNTEAFF
NA,TRBJ2-1,TRBV7-2,NA,TGTGCCAGCAGCCGCATGGTTAGCAGGGGTGGGGATGAGCAGTTCTTC,CASSRMVSRGGDEQFF
TRBD1,TRBJ2-2,TRBV5-8,many,TGTGCCAGCAGCCTAGCGACAGGGGGGTACACCGGGGAGCTGTTTTTT,CASSLATGGYTGELFF
NA,TRBJ2-7,TRBV7-6,many,TGTGCCAGCAGCCCCCGATGGGCCTACGAGCAGTACTTC,CASSPRWAYEQYF
NA,TRBJ1-5,TRBV20-1,many,TGCAGTGCTAGCTCCGATATTCATCAGCCCCAGCATTTT,CSASSDIHQPQHF
TRBD1,TRBJ2-7,TRBV6-5,few,TGTGCCAGCAGTTACCTCACAGGGGTCAGCGAGCAGTACTTC,CASSYLTGVSEQYF
NA,TRBJ1-6,TRBV4-2,many,TGTGCCAGCAGCCAAGATAATCTGAGCTCCTATAATTCACCCCTCCACTTT,CASSQDNLSSYNSPLHF
NA,TRBJ2-7,TRBV29-1,many,TGCAGCGTGGAACGGACGGATTACGAGCAGTACTTC,CSVERTDYEQYF
NA,TRBJ1-6,TRBV30,few,TGTGCCTGGAGTGTAGGGACTCTCCATTCACCCCTCCACTTT,CAWSVGTLHSPLHF
NA,TRBJ1-4,TRBV5-1,few,TGCGCCAGCAGCTTACGGGCCGCAACTAATGAAAAACTGTTTTTT,CASSLRAATNEKLFF
NA,TRBJ2-7,TRBV2,many,TGTGCCAGCAGGGGTCGGGTTTTGTCTTCGTACTTC,CASRGRVLSSYF
NA,TRBJ2-5,TRBV29-1,many,TGCAGCGTCCGTTCCCAAGAGACCCAGTACTTC,CSVRSQETQYF
TRBD1,TRBJ1-6,TRBV4-3,many,TGCGCCAGCAGCCAAAAGGGGGCTAATTCACCCCTCCACTTT,CASSQKGANSPLHF
NA,TRBJ1-1,TRBV10-3,many,TGTGCCATCAGGGAGAGAGGGGTGAACACTGAAGCTTTCTTT,CAIRERGVNTEAFF
NA,TRBJ2-1,TRBV7-8,many,TGTGCCAGCAGCTTAGTGGTCCCAGGGGAGGTCTTC,CASSLVVPGEVF
TRBD1,TRBJ1-3,TRBV6-6,NA,TGTGCCAGCAGAGGACAGGGACTATCCTCTGGAAACACCATATATTTT,CASRGQGLSSGNTIYF
NA,TRBJ1-2,TRBV12-3/TRBV12-4,many,TGTGCCAGCACCGTGGGCTATGGCTACACCTTC,CASTVGYGYTF
NA,TRBJ2-7,TRBV12-3/TRBV12-4,many,TGTGCCAGCAGTGTGCAGGCCTACGAGCAGTACTTC,CASSVQAYEQYF
NA,TRBJ1-5,TRBV20-1,few,TGCAGTGCCCCTGAGGGGGGACGAGGCCAGCCCCAGCATTTT,CSAPEGGRGQPQHF
NA,TRBJ1-1,TRBV29-1,many,TGCAGCGTTGAAGATCATAGGACCGCAATTAGGCAAGCTTTCTTT,CSVEDHRTAIRQAFF